The 32 T cell receptor beta chains below come from one sample, sequenced in a study of cytotoxic CD8 clonotypes in ibrutinib-treated CLL. Sequenced by immunoSEQ multiplex PCR; TCRdb stores in-frame clones only, minus some. Here the sample spans approximately 140,000 clones, about 91% being singletons. The sequenced sample was PBMCs, obtained after 12 months of ibrutinib treatment. The origin of the receptors is a human donor with chronic lymphocytic leukemia.

The chain joins TRBV27 to TRBJ2-2; 7 bases align to TRBD2. The germline gives CDR1 MNHEY, CDR2 SMNVEV (reference sequence). The CDR3 runs 17 residues. The trim removed 0 bases at V and 1 base at J, leaving 5 bases unmatched. CDR3 sequence (DNA): TGTGCCAGCAGTTTATCGACGGGGGGAGGGAACACCGGGGAGCTGTTTTTT. This translates into CASSLSTGGGNTGELFF.

The chain links TRBV5-6 to TRBJ2-3; TRBD2 might be the D (5 bases). Trimming pared 2 bases from V and 6 bases from J, leaving 13 bases between. Germline-derived CDR1 and CDR2 are SGHDT and YYEEEE. The CDR3 sequence is 14 residues long. The CDR3 DNA reads TGTGCCAGCAGCTTTGTGGGGAGAGGGGATACGCAGTATTTT. Its translation is CASSFVGRGDTQYF.

The rearrangement joins TRBV7-3 to TRBJ2-2; D uncertain. Trimming cost V 4 bases and J 2 bases, with 17 bases left between them. CDR3 length: 17 amino acids. Germline CDR1 and CDR2: SGHTA and FQGTGA. CDR3 nucleotides: TGTGCCAGCAGCTCCACCCTCGGTGGGAAAAACACCGGGGAGCTGTTTTTT. This translates into CASSSTLGGKNTGELFF.

This chain uses TRBV21-1 with TRBJ1-5; the table names TRBD1, a call not compared with the DNA. TRBV21-1 is termed a pseudogene. This CDR3 is 16 amino acids long. CDR3 residues: CASRPTGQGREQPQHF. The CDR3 nucleotides are TGTGCCAGCAGACCCACCGGACAGGGAAGGGAACAGCCCCAGCATTTT.

This clone has only one observation. The V call is TRBV2, the J call TRBJ2-7; TRBD2 matches at 7 bases. V lost 5 bases to trimming and J lost 0 bases; unmatched junction nucleotides: 7. CDR1 is SNHLY and CDR2 is FYNNEI in the germline V gene. The CDR3 has 15 amino acids. The CDR3 sequence: CASSKERGRSYEQYF. The CDR3 DNA sequence: TGTGCCAGCAGTAAAGAGCGGGGCCGCTCCTACGAGCAGTACTTC.

The chain uses TRBV25-1 and TRBJ2-7, with D hard to call. CDR1 and CDR2 (germline): MGHDK, SYGVNS. The CDR3 totals 10 residues. With 5 bases removed from V and 3 bases from J, the gap between germline ends came to 2 bases. The CDR3 sequence is CASSHYEQYF. CDR3 nucleotides: TGTGCCAGCAGTCACTACGAGCAGTACTTC.

The genes are TRBV15 and TRBJ2-7; 7 bases are a match to TRBD1. The CDR3 totals 15 residues. Germline V gene sequence: CDR1 LNHNV, CDR2 YYDKDF (reference sequence). The V gene end was trimmed by 8 bases and the J gene end by 0 bases; junction bases not matched to a gene: 10. The CDR3 DNA reads TGTGCCACCGTTCAAGGGGGCCCGAGCTCCTACGAGCAGTACTTC. This sequence encodes CATVQGGPSSYEQYF.

The V call is TRBV2, the J call TRBJ2-7; D call uncertain. Trimming took off 3 bases at V and 4 bases at J, with 4 bases between the two ends. CDR3 size: 11 residues. Looked up from germline, CDR1 is SNHLY and CDR2 is FYNNEI. The chain's CDR3 is CASSDGYEQYF. CDR3 nucleotides: TGTGCCAGCAGTGACGGGTACGAGCAGTACTTC.

Regarding this clone: Other DNA variants within this sample encode the same CDR3. The chain recombines TRBV6-5 with TRBJ1-5; possible D gene TRBD1, 5 bases. This CDR3 contains 14 residues. V was cut by 0 bases and J by 5 bases, with 8 bases left in between. Germline V gene data show CDR1 as MNHEY and CDR2 as SVGAGI. The CDR3 DNA is TGTGCCAGCAGTTACTCGAGAGGGGATCAGCCCCAGCATTTT. Protein sequence: CASSYSRGDQPQHF.

This clone was seen just once. The genes are TRBV6-5 and TRBJ2-3; the match to TRBD2 covers 7 bases. The junction had 11 bases not matched to a gene; V was cut back by 7 bases and J by 10 bases. CDR1 MNHEY and CDR2 SVGAGI come from the germline V gene. The CDR3 has 13 amino acids. CDR3 residues: CASTAGRGTSQYF. In DNA, the CDR3 is TGTGCCAGCACAGCGGGGCGAGGGACGTCGCAGTATTTT.

Written as DNA, the CDR3 is TGTGCCAGCAGTGGGGACAGGGCCAACACCGGGGAGCTGTTTTTT. Translation gives CASSGDRANTGELFF. The chain combines TRBV25-1 with TRBJ2-2, with TRBD1 identical over 9 bases. The CDR3 extends over 15 amino acids. CDR1 MGHDK and CDR2 SYGVNS come from the germline V gene. After removal of 4 bases from V and 2 bases from J, the junction contained 2 bases not matched to a gene.

Written as DNA, the CDR3 is TGTGCCAGCTCACCACCGGTTTCACGGGAAGCTTTCTTT. Its translation: CASSPPVSREAFF. The chain recombines TRBV18 with TRBJ1-1; D is undetermined. Trimming removed 0 bases from V and 8 bases from J, with 10 bases in between. The CDR3 spans 13 residues. The germline CDR1 and CDR2 sequences are KGHSH and LQKENI.

This clone showed up just once. This rearrangement joins TRBV7-3 to TRBJ2-1; D unresolved. This CDR3 spans 16 amino acids. Germline lookup yields CDR1 SGHTA and CDR2 FQGTGA. Trimming stripped 6 bases from V and 0 bases from J, with 15 bases between. The CDR3 here is CASSYTGLSSYNEQFF. The CDR3 DNA sequence: TGTGCCAGCAGTTACACGGGCCTAAGCTCCTACAATGAGCAGTTCTTC.

Of note for this clone: The same CDR3 is also encoded by other DNA sequences in this sample. CDR3 in amino acids: CASSPPGGSNQPQHF. For the CDR3, the DNA is TGTGCCAGCTCACCACCGGGTGGTAGCAATCAGCCCCAGCATTTT. V and J are TRBV18 and TRBJ1-5; D not resolved. From germline, CDR1 is KGHSH and CDR2 LQKENI. The CDR3 runs 15 residues. The germline V and J ends were trimmed by 0 bases and 0 bases, with 6 bases remaining between them.

In DNA, the CDR3 is TGTGCCAGTAGGGGGGGACAGGTCTCTACTGAAGCTTTCTTT. It codes for CASRGGQVSTEAFF. The V gene is TRBV19, the J gene TRBJ1-1; 8 bases agree with TRBD1. In germline, CDR1 is LNHDA, CDR2 SQIVND (reference sequence). Losses at the gene ends were 6 bases for V and 5 bases for J; bases not matched to a gene: 8. This CDR3 contains 14 residues.

A single count supports this clone. The chain recombines TRBV7-2 with TRBJ2-2; TRBD1 is a possible D gene (6 bases). The germline CDR1 and CDR2 sequences are SGHTA and FQGNSA. This CDR3 contains 15 residues. Deletions cut 6 bases from V and 0 bases from J, with 11 bases between. The CDR3 here is CASRSGHANTGELFF. CDR3 DNA: TGTGCCAGCAGATCGGGACATGCGAACACCGGGGAGCTGTTTTTT.

This clone was counted once. DNA of the CDR3: TGTGCCAGCAGTCCACTAGGATCTACGGGCAATCAGCCCCAGCATTTT. Translation: CASSPLGSTGNQPQHF. V usage is TRBV27 and J usage is TRBJ1-5; D ambiguous. CDR3 size: 16 residues. The V gene lost 5 bases and the J gene lost 2 bases, with 16 bases spanning the gap. Germline-derived CDR1 and CDR2 are MNHEY and SMNVEV (reference sequence).

The chain joins TRBV7-9 to TRBJ2-1, with 10 bases aligning to TRBD2. V lost 0 bases to trimming and J lost 8 bases; unmatched junction nucleotides: 10. This CDR3 contains 17 residues. Germline V gene data show CDR1 as SEHNR and CDR2 as FQNEAQ (reference sequence). The CDR3 here is CASSLAYVTSGTDEQFF. The CDR3 DNA reads as TGTGCCAGCAGCTTAGCGTACGTTACTAGCGGGACGGATGAGCAGTTCTTC.

The rearrangement links TRBV9 to TRBJ2-5, with D possibly matching TRBD2 (5 bases). The germline V and J ends were trimmed by 4 bases and 4 bases, with 20 bases remaining between them. The CDR3 totals 16 residues. Germline V gene sequence: CDR1 SGDLS, CDR2 YYNGEE. CDR3 sequence (DNA): TGTGCCAGCAGCCCCCGGGCTAGCTCGGACGGAGAGACCCAGTACTTC. Translating it yields CASSPRASSDGETQYF. The variable domain in full, with the rest retrieved from reference TRBV9 and TRBJ2-5, is DSGVTQTPKHLITATGQRVTLRCSPRSGDLSVYWYQQSLDQGLQFLIQYYNGEERAKGNILERFSAQQFPDLHSELNLSSLELGDSALYFCASSPRASSDGETQYFGPGTRLLVL.

This clone was counted a single time. This chain uses TRBV6-5 with TRBJ1-3; no firm D call. The V gene's germline CDR1 is MNHEY and CDR2 SVGAGI. The V end lost 4 bases, the J end lost 4 bases, and 17 bases lay between the germline ends. The CDR3 is made up of 16 amino acids. The CDR3 region has the DNA TGTGCCAGCAGTTCCCTTCCTAGGAGCTCCGGAAACACCATATATTTT. Encoded protein: CASSSLPRSSGNTIYF.

The rearrangement joins TRBV2 to TRBJ2-1; 7 nucleotides agree with TRBD1. Germline V gene lookup returns CDR1 SNHLY and CDR2 FYNNEI. CDR3 length: 16 amino acids. V lost 6 bases, J lost 6 bases, and 14 bases stayed unmatched. The CDR3, as DNA: TGTGCCAGCAGCTTTGACAGGGTATCATCTCTCAATGAGCAGTTCTTC. Translating gives CASSFDRVSSLNEQFF.

The count of this clone is one. The chain carries TRBV27 and TRBJ2-1, with 8 positions matching TRBD2. Germline CDR1 MNHEY, CDR2 SMNVEV (reference sequence). V trimming: 2 bases; J trimming: 1 base; junction bases outside the gene matches: 7. This CDR3 region has 17 residues. The DNA of the CDR3 is TGTGCCAGCAGTTTAATTTTCGGGAGGGCGTCCTACAATGAGCAGTTCTTC. Its translation: CASSLIFGRASYNEQFF.

The V gene is TRBV30, the J gene TRBJ1-1; D not certain. Trimming took 1 base from V and 11 from J, leaving 14 bases between them. Germline CDR1 and CDR2: GTSNPN and SVGIG (reference sequence). The CDR3 is 12 residues long. DNA for the CDR3: TGTGCCTGGAGTGACTCAGGAGTGACGGCTTTCTTT. This codes for CAWSDSGVTAFF.

For this clone: The sample has other DNA sequences that encode this CDR3 too. CDR3 sequence reads: CASSSAGQPQHF. The DNA of the CDR3 is TGTGCCAGCAGTTCCGCGGGGCAGCCCCAGCATTTT. This chain uses TRBV27 with TRBJ1-5; the D is unclear. The germline gives CDR1 MNHEY, CDR2 SMNVEV (reference sequence). The CDR3 spans 12 residues. V dropped 4 bases and J dropped 7 bases, with 8 bases sitting between them.

This chain links TRBV6-1 with TRBJ2-1; D tentatively reads TRBD1 or TRBD2 (5 bases each). The germline V gene has CDR1 MNHNS and CDR2 SASEGT. Trimming pared 8 bases from V and 5 bases from J, leaving 10 bases between. This CDR3 region has 12 residues. The CDR3 region is CASPGAHNEQFF. CDR3 nucleotides: TGTGCCAGCCCCGGGGCTCACAATGAGCAGTTCTTC.

This chain links TRBV13 with TRBJ2-3, with TRBD2 matching 9 bases. This CDR3 is 17 amino acids long. Germline values: CDR1 PRHDT, CDR2 FYEKMQ (reference sequence). V trimming: 3 bases; J trimming: 3 bases; junction bases outside the gene matches: 10. The CDR3 DNA is TGTGCCAGCAGCTTTACCCTTAGCGGGAGAGCGACAGATACGCAGTATTTT. Its protein is CASSFTLSGRATDTQYF. Drawing the rest from reference TRBV13 and TRBJ2-3, the complete variable domain is AAGVIQSPRHLIKEKRETATLKCYPIPRHDTVYWYQQGPGQDPQFLISFYEKMQSDKGSIPDRFSAQQFSDYHSELNMSSLELGDSALYFCASSFTLSGRATDTQYFGPGTRLTVL.

The chain has TRBV7-9 and TRBJ2-2; the D gene could be TRBD1 or TRBD2 (5 bases each). Germline V lookup: CDR1 SEHNR, CDR2 FQNEAQ (reference sequence). V was shortened by 6 bases and J by 0 bases, with 17 bases between the two germline ends. This CDR3 is built from 17 residues. The CDR3 is CASSKKGAGSNTGELFF. CDR3 bases: TGTGCCAGCAGTAAGAAGGGAGCAGGGTCGAACACCGGGGAGCTGTTTTTT.

The chain employs TRBV6-5 and TRBJ2-7; 7 positions agree with TRBD1. This CDR3 has 14 residues. Germline lookup yields CDR1 MNHEY and CDR2 SVGAGI. After removal of 4 bases from V and 2 bases from J, the junction contained 5 bases not matched to a gene. CDR3 nucleotides: TGTGCCAGCAGTTCCCGACAGGGACCCTACGAGCAGTACTTC. As protein: CASSSRQGPYEQYF.

With regard to this clone: One junction end disagrees with the germline gene, perhaps due to a read error. The chain has TRBV9 and TRBJ1-2; TRBD1 is a possible D gene (5 bases). The CDR3 consists of 12 residues. The germline CDR1 and CDR2 sequences are SGDLS and YYNGEE. The chain's CDR3 is CASSSSSGGDQF. The CDR3 DNA is TGTGCCAGCAGTTCTAGCTCCGGAGGGGACCAGTTC.

The V call is TRBV20-1, the J call TRBJ2-1; no clear D. Per germline, CDR1 DFQATT and CDR2 SNEGSKA (reference sequence). The CDR3 spans 11 residues. V lost 7 bases to trimming and J lost 9 bases, with 13 bases between them. This chain's CDR3 is CSVKKITEQFF. For the CDR3, the DNA is TGCAGTGTTAAGAAAATAACTGAGCAGTTCTTC.

The chain uses TRBV18 and TRBJ1-4; tentatively, D is TRBD1 (5 bases). The V gene lost 3 bases and the J gene lost 2 bases, with 22 bases spanning the gap. This CDR3 is 19 amino acids long. CDR1 KGHSH and CDR2 LQKENI come from the germline V gene. CDR3 in amino acids: CASSPLTQGGGSTNEKLFF. Here the CDR3 DNA reads TGTGCCAGCTCACCGTTGACGCAAGGTGGGGGGTCTACTAATGAAAAACTGTTTTTT.

The rearrangement links TRBV19 to TRBJ2-6, with a tentative D call TRBD1 (5 bases). This CDR3 has 15 residues. The germline V gene has CDR1 LNHDA and CDR2 SQIVND (reference sequence). Trimming pared 3 bases from V and 2 bases from J, leaving 8 bases between. The DNA for the CDR3 is TGTGCCAGTAGTATGGTAGGGGCTGGGGCCAACGTCCTGACTTTC. Translating gives CASSMVGAGANVLTF.